This T cell receptor (gamma chain) was recovered during a study of Vδ1+ human thymocytes. The study's findings and limits: Thymic TRG and TRD repertoires appeared highly polyclonal, with Gaussian CDR3 length distributions. Approximately 20% of thymic delta-chain sequences were Vdelta2, with few Vdelta3, unlike blood Vdelta1+ controls.

V dropped 5 bases and J dropped 4; count of bases not matched to a gene: 10. Germline V gives CDR1 VENAVY, CDR2 YDSYNSRV. The CDR3 spans 15 residues. With regard to this clone: Its specificity is not known.

Sequences come from RNA converted to cDNA by reverse transcription. The CDR3 regions were amplified by multiplex PCR from V-gene primers to a constant-region primer. TCRdb re-analyzed the multiplex PCR reads via CATT. The sample lists 25,000 to 35,000 gamma-chain clones, 15% to 25% seen once, with roughly 2% in the top ten. This TCR was sampled from a boy under three years old who had congenital heart surgery. The source material was Vdelta1+ gamma-delta thymocytes from the thymus. Specified subset: FACS-sorted CD3+ TCRalphabeta- TCRVdelta1+ TCRVdelta2- thymocytes. The chain is built from TRGV8 and TRGJP1. The CDR3 coding sequence is TGTGCCACCTGGGTCCTATCCCTCACTGGTTGGTTCAAGATATTT. It is translated as CATWVLSLTGWFKIF.